The text below deals with one T cell receptor beta chain. Its antigen is undetermined. This sample was taken from a study of PD-1 blockade in classical Hodgkin lymphoma. Study-level points and caveats: The causes of the repertoire differences, possibly disease activity or prior therapy, remain undefined.

Every patient relapsed after autologous stem cell transplantation, and brentuximab vedotin exposure varied. Germline V gives CDR1 SGHRS, CDR2 YFSETQ. CDR3 length equals 15 residues. The V and J ends lost 0 bases and 2 bases, in that order; junction bases with no gene match: 3. Using immunoSEQ multiplex PCR, the repertoire was profiled, and TCRdb retains in-frame clones only, with some absent. In the table there are 15,000 to 17,000 clones, around 80% of which are singletons. The sequence was obtained from a human donor with classical Hodgkin lymphoma. The V gene is TRBV5-1, the J gene TRBJ2-3; 7 bases are a match to TRBD1. The source material was peripheral blood mononuclear cells (PBMCs), sampled before the second cycle of nivolumab. The CDR3 protein is CASSLVGGPTDTQYF. The CDR3 DNA is TGCGCCAGCAGCTTGGTAGGGGGCCCCACAGATACGCAGTATTTT.